The 3 T cell receptor beta chains below were found in one sample sequenced in a study of blood T cells in healthy people across ages (dated by TCRdb to the mid-2010s). Library generation was performed with 5' RACE. The sequencer listed for this sample is Illumina HiSeq 2500. A second about 6 to 11 cycle PCR used a sample-barcoded 5' primer and a J-beta primer mix. TCRdb ran its own pipeline on the public reads, namely fastp trimming at Q25 and MiXCR clone calling, and kept in-frame beta chains. Records with the same CDR3 protein are collapsed into one entry carrying the most frequent genes and DNA. The sample has roughly 1 million distinct CDR3 sequences on record, around 27% of them singletons. The ten largest make up around 0.75% of the sample. This sample was shared with a second study, whose subject was T cells of mothers and their children.

The sequenced material came from blood. All receptors derive from a girl aged 2-10 years in good health.

This chain uses TRBV5-6 with TRBJ1-1, with 9 bases that match TRBD1. The CDR3 has 15 amino acids. The J segment lost 3 bases and the V segment lost 4 bases, leaving 7 bases of the junction unmatched. Germline V CDR1 and CDR2: SGHDT, YYEEEE. The CDR3 spells CASSRGQGADTEAFF. In DNA form, the CDR3 reads TGTGCCAGCAGCCGGGGACAGGGAGCGGACACTGAAGCTTTCTTT. The full variable domain, rest sourced from reference TRBV5-6 and TRBJ1-1, is DAGVTQSPTHLIKTRGQQVTLRCSPKSGHDTVSWYQQALGQGPQFIFQYYEEEERQRGNFPDRFSGHQFPNYSSELNVNALLLGDSALYLCASSRGQGADTEAFFGQGTRLTVV.

In its sample, this clonotype was seen a few times. The chain links TRBV27 to TRBJ2-5; 9 nucleotides match TRBD2. Losses at the gene ends were 2 bases for V and 7 bases for J; bases not matched to a gene: 5. The length of the CDR3 is 14 residues. Germline CDR1 reads MNHEY; CDR2 reads SMNVEV (reference sequence). DNA for the CDR3: TGTGCCAGCAGTTTAGCTAGCGGGGCCGGGACCCAGTACTTC. Amino acids: CASSLASGAGTQYF.

The chain has TRBV7-9 and TRBJ2-1; 7 bases are shared with TRBD1. Germline CDR1 reads SEHNR; CDR2 reads FQNEAQ (reference sequence). Trimming cost V 4 bases and J 5 bases; bases outside gene matches: 8. The CDR3 consists of 15 residues. CDR3 DNA: TGTGCCAGCAGCTCGAATCCAGGGGGAAACAATGAGCAGTTCTTC. Encoded protein: CASSSNPGGNNEQFF. Full variable domain (outside the CDR3, taken from reference TRBV7-9 and TRBJ2-1): DTGVSQNPRHKITKRGQNVTFRCDPISEHNRLYWYRQTLGQGPEFLTYFQNEAQLEKSRLLSDRFSAERPKGSFSTLEIQRTEQGDSAMYLCASSSNPGGNNEQFFGPGTRLTVL.